What follows are 10 T cell receptor beta chains derived from one specimen sequenced in a study of CD8+CD57+ T cells in acquired aplastic anemia. Investigators profiled TCR beta VDJ and CDR3 from genomic DNA template. TCRdb re-called the reads through MiXCR, storing one row per CDR3 protein. The profile covers more than 150,000 distinct CDR3 sequences, with around 47% appearing a single time and 2.5% to 4% taken by the ten largest. Sequenced patients had shown CD8+CD57+ cell expansion by flow cytometry. Material for sequencing was sorted CD4+, CD8+, or CD8+CD57+ T cells (not recorded which) from PBMCs. The receptor set was obtained from a human donor with aplastic anemia.

This clonotype was counted ten times or more. The J gene is TRBJ1-2, the V gene TRBV12-3 or TRBV12-4; 8 nucleotides agree with TRBD1. V lost 5 bases and J lost 5; bases outside the gene matches: 10. The CDR3 sequence is 15 residues long. As DNA, the CDR3 is TGTGCCAGCAGTCCACAGGGGGGCGCAGGGTATGGCTACACCTTC. Protein sequence: CASSPQGGAGYGYTF.

The sample holds many counts of this clonotype. CDR3 in DNA: TGTGCCAGCAGGCCCTCGCTGCAGGGGAACACCGGGGAGCTGTTTTTT. Translating gives CASRPSLQGNTGELFF. The chain recombines TRBV5-4 with TRBJ2-2; possibly TRBD1 for D (5 bases). V lost 5 bases, J lost 1 base, and 15 bases lay in between. The CDR3 runs to 16 residues. Germline V gene sequence: CDR1 SGHNT, CDR2 YYREEE (reference sequence).

This clonotype showed up many times. The chain couples TRBV20-1 to TRBJ1-6; 10 bases are shared with TRBD1. From germline, CDR1 is DFQATT and CDR2 SNEGSKA (reference sequence). The CDR3 length is 15 residues. The junction had 7 bases not matched to a gene; V was cut back by 3 bases and J by 8 bases. The CDR3 region has the DNA TGCAGTGCTAGCCCTGGGACAGGGGAGTATTCACCCCTCCACTTT. This encodes CSASPGTGEYSPLHF.

As regards this clonotype: A much larger clone differs by one base, so this may be a read error. The V gene is TRBV9, the J gene TRBJ2-1, with 8 nucleotides matching TRBD1. J gave up 0 bases and V 4 bases, and 3 bases lay outside the gene matches. Germline V gene data show CDR1 as SGDLS and CDR2 as YYNGEE. CDR3 size: 15 residues. CDR3 region: CASSTQGGSYNEQFF. DNA of the CDR3: TGTGCCAGCAGCACACAGGGGGGCTCCTACAATGAGCAGTTCTTC.

The chain joins TRBV19 to TRBJ1-5; 8 bases are a match to TRBD1. Trimming at V came to 4 bases and at J to 3 bases, leaving 11 bases not matched to a gene. The length of the CDR3 is 17 residues. Germline V gene lookup returns CDR1 LNHDA and CDR2 SQIVND (reference sequence). CDR3 nucleotides: TGTGCCAGTAGTAGACCGGGACAGGACCTCTACAATCAGCCCCAGCATTTT. Amino acid sequence: CASSRPGQDLYNQPQHF.

The V gene is TRBV10-3, the J gene TRBJ2-1; D unresolved. Trimming cost V 6 bases and J 7 bases, with 13 bases left between them. CDR1 and CDR2 (germline): ENHRY, SYGVKD. The CDR3 is 13 amino acids. Here the CDR3 reads CAIREPRLNEQFF. The CDR3 nucleotides read TGTGCCATCAGGGAGCCCCGGTTGAATGAGCAGTTCTTC.

The V call is TRBV20-1, the J call TRBJ1-1; 8 bases are a match to TRBD1. With 1 base clipped from V and 4 bases from J, the junction kept 5 bases outside the gene matches. The CDR3 sequence is 14 residues long. Germline CDR1 and CDR2: DFQATT and SNEGSKA (reference sequence). The CDR3, as DNA: TGCAGTGCTAGAGGGACAGGGAGGACCACTGAAGCTTTCTTT. Residues: CSARGTGRTTEAFF.

This clonotype was seen ten or more times. CDR3 in DNA: TGCAGTGCTAGAGACCGGCAATCAGCGGGAGTTTGGAATGAGCAGTTCTTC. Protein: CSARDRQSAGVWNEQFF. The V and J genes are TRBV20-1 and TRBJ2-1; 8 bases are shared with TRBD2. Losses at the gene ends were 0 bases for V and 7 bases for J; bases not matched to a gene: 14. Looked up from germline, CDR1 is DFQATT and CDR2 is SNEGSKA (reference sequence). This CDR3 is 17 amino acids long.

This clonotype occurred many times. The chain couples TRBV6-1 to TRBJ1-1, with 8 nucleotides matching TRBD1. V was pared by 5 bases and J by 4 bases, with 3 bases of the junction left unmatched. Germline V gene data show CDR1 as MNHNS and CDR2 as SASEGT. This CDR3 comprises 13 residues. The CDR3 loop reads CASSRTGLTEAFF. CDR3 DNA sequence: TGTGCCAGCAGTCGGACAGGGCTCACTGAAGCTTTCTTT.

This clonotype showed up many times. The chain recombines TRBV6-2 or TRBV6-3 with TRBJ2-7, with 7 bases aligning to TRBD1. There are 13 residues in the CDR3. Losses at the gene ends were 7 bases for V and 2 bases for J; bases not matched to a gene: 5. Germline V gives CDR1 MNHEY, CDR2 SVGEGT. CDR3 amino acids: CASKTGTPYEQYF. CDR3 DNA sequence: TGTGCCAGCAAGACAGGGACCCCCTACGAGCAGTACTTC.